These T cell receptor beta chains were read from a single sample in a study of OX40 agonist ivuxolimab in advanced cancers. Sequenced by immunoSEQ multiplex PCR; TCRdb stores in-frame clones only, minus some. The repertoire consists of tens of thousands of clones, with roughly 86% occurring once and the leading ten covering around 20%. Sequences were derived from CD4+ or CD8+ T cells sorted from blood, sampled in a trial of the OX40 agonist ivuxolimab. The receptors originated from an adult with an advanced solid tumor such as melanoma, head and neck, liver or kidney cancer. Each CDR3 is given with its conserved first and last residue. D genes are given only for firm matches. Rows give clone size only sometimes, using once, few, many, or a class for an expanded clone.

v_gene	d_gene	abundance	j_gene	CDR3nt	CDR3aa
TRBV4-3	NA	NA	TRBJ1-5	TGCGCCAGCAGCCAAGATTACTATAGCAATCAGCCCCAGCATTTT	CASSQDYYSNQPQHF
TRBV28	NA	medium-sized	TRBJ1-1	TGTGCCAGCAGTTCCCTGGGGAGCCCTGAAGCTTTCTTT	CASSSLGSPEAFF
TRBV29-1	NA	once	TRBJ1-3	TGCATTGGGCAGCAGGGAAACACCATATATTTT	CIGQQGNTIYF
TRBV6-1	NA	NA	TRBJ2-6	TGTGCCAGCTGGGGCTCTGGGGCCAACGTCCTGACTTTC	CASWGSGANVLTF
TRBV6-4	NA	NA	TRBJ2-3	TGTGCCAGCAGTGACTCGGCGGGAATGGATACGCAGTATTTT	CASSDSAGMDTQYF
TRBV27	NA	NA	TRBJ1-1	TGTGCCAGCAGTTTGGGACCTAACACTGAAGCTTTCTTT	CASSLGPNTEAFF
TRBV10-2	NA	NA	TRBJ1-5	TGCGCCAGCGCCCGCCAGGGAGGGGGCAATCAGCCCCAGCATTTT	CASARQGGGNQPQHF
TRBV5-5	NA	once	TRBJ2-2	TGTGCCAGCAGTTGGGGGGAGCCGGACACCGGGGAGCTGTTTTTT	CASSWGEPDTGELFF
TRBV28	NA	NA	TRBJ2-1	TGTGCCAGCAGTTTAGAGTCGTGGGGGAGCTCCTACAATGAGCAGTTCTTC	CASSLESWGSSYNEQFF
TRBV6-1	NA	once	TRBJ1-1	TGTGCCAGCAGTGGGGTTGAAGCTTTCTTT	CASSGVEAFF
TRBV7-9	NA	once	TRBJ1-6	TGCGCCAGCAGCCAAAAGAAGACAAATTCACCCCTCCACTTT	CASSQKKTNSPLHF
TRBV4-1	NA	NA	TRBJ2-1	TGCGCCAGCAGCACACGGGGGGCAGGTAATGAGCAGTTCTTC	CASSTRGAGNEQFF
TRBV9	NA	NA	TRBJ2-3	TGTGCCAGCAGCGTAGAGGGTTGGGATACGCAGTATTTT	CASSVEGWDTQYF
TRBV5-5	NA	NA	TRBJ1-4	TGTGCCAGCAGCTTGGGTCCTTCGAAAAAACTGTTTTTT	CASSLGPSKKLFF
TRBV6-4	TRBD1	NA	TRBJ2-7	TGTGCCAGCAGTGACTCTCCCGGGACAGGGTTCGACGAGCAGTACTTC	CASSDSPGTGFDEQYF
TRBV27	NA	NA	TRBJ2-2	TGTGCCAGCAGTTGGGTGAACACCGGGGAGCTGTTTTTT	CASSWVNTGELFF
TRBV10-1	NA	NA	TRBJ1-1	TGCGCCAGCAGTGACGGGGCTTGGCCTGAAGCTTTCTTT	CASSDGAWPEAFF
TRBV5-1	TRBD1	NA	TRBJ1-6	TGCGCCAGCAGCGAGGGGCTGACAGGGGGCAGAGGATCCTATAATTCACCCCTCCACTTT	CASSEGLTGGRGSYNSPLHF
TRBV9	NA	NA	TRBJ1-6	TGTGCCAGCAGCGTAGCTGGCCGACCCTCCTATAATTCACCCCTCCACTTT	CASSVAGRPSYNSPLHF
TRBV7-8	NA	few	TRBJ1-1	TGTGCCAGCAGCTTAGATATTTTGGGGAAGGGGGCTTTCTTT	CASSLDILGKGAFF
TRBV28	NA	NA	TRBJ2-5	TGTGCCAGCAAGGGCAGCAACCAAGAGACCCAGTACTTC	CASKGSNQETQYF
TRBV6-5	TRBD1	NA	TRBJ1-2	TGTGCCAGCAGTTTCGCGGGACAGAACTATGGCTACACCTTC	CASSFAGQNYGYTF
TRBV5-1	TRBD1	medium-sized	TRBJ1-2	TGCGCCAGCAGCTCAGAGTGGTCAGGGGGCATCTATGGCTACACCTTC	CASSSEWSGGIYGYTF
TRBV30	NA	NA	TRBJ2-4	TGTGCCTGGGAAGCCGAGACAGTAGCCAAAAACATTCAGTACTTC	CAWEAETVAKNIQYF
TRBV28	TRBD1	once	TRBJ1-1	TGTGCCAGCAGCGTCTTAGGCCAGGGGGTCGCTGAAGCTTTCTTT	CASSVLGQGVAEAFF
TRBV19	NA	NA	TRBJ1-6	TGTGCCAGCAGCGGGGGCGAAGCAACTTCACCCCTCCACTTT	CASSGGEATSPLHF
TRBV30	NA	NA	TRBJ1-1	TGTGCCTGGAGTGCAGGAGGGTCCCTTACTGAAGCTTTCTTT	CAWSAGGSLTEAFF
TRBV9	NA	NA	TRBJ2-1	TGTGCCAGCAGTCTACAGAGCTCCTACAATGAGCAGTTCTTC	CASSLQSSYNEQFF
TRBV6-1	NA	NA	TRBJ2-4	TGTGCCAGCACTCAAGACGCCAAAAACATTCAGTACTTC	CASTQDAKNIQYF
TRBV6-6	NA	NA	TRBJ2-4	TGTGCCACCAAAGGGGCAGGGTATGCTAACATTCAGTACTTC	CATKGAGYANIQYF
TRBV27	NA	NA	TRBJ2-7	TGTGCCAGCAGTTTATCTGGGGGGCGTACGTCCTACGAGCAGTACTTC	CASSLSGGRTSYEQYF
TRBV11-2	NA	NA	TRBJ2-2	TGTGCCAGCAGCTTAGGGCAGAACACCGGGGAGCTGTTTTTT	CASSLGQNTGELFF
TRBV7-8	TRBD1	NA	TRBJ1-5	TGTGCCAGCAGCCCGACAGGGGAGGGCAATCAGCCCCAGCATTTT	CASSPTGEGNQPQHF
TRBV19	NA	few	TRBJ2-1	TGTGCCAGTACTACTAGCAATGAGCAGTTCTTC	CASTTSNEQFF
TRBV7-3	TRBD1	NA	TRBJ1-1	TGTGCCAGCAGCTTAGGACAGGGGGATTCGAACACTGAAGCTTTCTTT	CASSLGQGDSNTEAFF
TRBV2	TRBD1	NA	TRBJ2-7	TGTGCCAGCAGTGAAGCAGGGGGCGCCTCCTACGAGCAGTACTTC	CASSEAGGASYEQYF
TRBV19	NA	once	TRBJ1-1	TGTGCCAGTAGTATAGGTGGGGGAGCAACTGAAGCTTTCTTT	CASSIGGGATEAFF
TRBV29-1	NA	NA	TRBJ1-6	TGCAGCGTTGAGGAAGACGGGGGTTCACCCCTCCACTTT	CSVEEDGGSPLHF
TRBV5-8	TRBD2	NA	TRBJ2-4	TGTGCCAGCAGCTTAAGTCGGGGGGAGGCCAAAAACATTCAGTACTTC	CASSLSRGEAKNIQYF
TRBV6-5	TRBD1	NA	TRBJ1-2	TGTGCCAGCAGTTACTCGATACAGGGGAACTATGGCTACACCTTC	CASSYSIQGNYGYTF
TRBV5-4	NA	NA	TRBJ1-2	TGTGCCAGCAGCGCCGACCTGAAAGGCTACACCTTC	CASSADLKGYTF
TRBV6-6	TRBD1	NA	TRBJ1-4	TGTGCCAGCAGTTACCACAGGGGGGATGAAAAACTGTTTTTT	CASSYHRGDEKLFF
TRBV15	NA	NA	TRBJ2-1	TGTGCCACCAGCAGGCGGTTTAACAATGAGCAGTTCTTC	CATSRRFNNEQFF
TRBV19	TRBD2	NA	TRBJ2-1	TGTGCCACCGCAAGCGGGGGAGAGAATGAGCAGTTCTTC	CATASGGENEQFF
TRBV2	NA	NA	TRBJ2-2	TGTGCCAGCAGTGAAGTATTTCGGTACGGGGAGCTGTTTTTT	CASSEVFRYGELFF
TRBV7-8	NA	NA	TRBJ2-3	TGTGCCAGCAGCTCACAGGCCCGGCCAGGCTCAGATACGCAGTATTTT	CASSSQARPGSDTQYF
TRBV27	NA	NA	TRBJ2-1	TGTGCCAGCTCTGCGGGGACCTCCCCCTACAATGAGCAGTTCTTC	CASSAGTSPYNEQFF
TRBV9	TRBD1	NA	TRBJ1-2	TGTGCCAGCAGCGACCAGGGGGCCGGGGCTGGCTACACCTTC	CASSDQGAGAGYTF
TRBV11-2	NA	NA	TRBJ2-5	TGTGCCAGCAGCTTAGGCGCCGAGACCCAGTACTTC	CASSLGAETQYF
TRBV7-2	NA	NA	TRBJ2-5	TGTGCCAGCAGCTCGGGGCTGGGGGAGACCCAGTACTTC	CASSSGLGETQYF
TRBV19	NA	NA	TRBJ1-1	TGTGCCAGTAGTTGGGACACCCTTGAAGCTTTCTTT	CASSWDTLEAFF